A single sample is the source of the 11 T cell receptor beta chains below, sequenced in a study of T cell responses to AZD1222 COVID-19 vaccine. Method: immunoSEQ multiplex PCR; TCRdb's copy keeps in-frame clones and lacks some. The sample lists more than 70,000 clones; around nine tenths were seen once. The starting material was peripheral blood, obtained 28 days after the second AZD1222 dose. All receptors come from an adult who received the AZD1222 COVID-19 vaccine.

This chain connects TRBV21-1 to TRBJ1-5; TRBD1 is the table's D call and was not checked against the DNA. TRBV21-1 is a documented pseudogene. The CDR3 extends over 16 amino acids. CDR3 residues: CASNPGQGFSNQPQHF. The CDR3 DNA is TGTGCCAGCAACCCGGGACAGGGTTTTAGCAATCAGCCCCAGCATTTT.

The chain combines TRBV4-2 with TRBJ2-3; weak D call: TRBD2 (6 bases). From germline, CDR1 is LGHNA and CDR2 YNFKEQ. This CDR3 spans 17 amino acids. Trimming shortened V by 0 bases and J by 7 bases, and 20 bases separated the two germline ends. CDR3 loop: CASSQDITGVASYTQYF. The CDR3 bases are TGTGCCAGCAGCCAAGATATTACGGGGGTGGCGTCTTATACGCAGTATTTT.

The chain is built from TRBV7-8 and TRBJ1-1; D is ambiguous. Trimming removed 1 base from V and 1 base from J, with 7 bases in between. The germline V gene encodes CDR1 SGHVS and CDR2 FQNEAQ. CDR3 length: 14 residues. The CDR3 DNA sequence: TGTGCCAGCAGCTTAGAGGGAAGGAACACTGAAGCTTTCTTT. Translation gives CASSLEGRNTEAFF.

The chain employs TRBV4-2 and TRBJ1-1; possible D gene TRBD1, 6 bases. The CDR3 consists of 15 residues. Trimming cost V 8 bases and J 2 bases, with 18 bases left between them. CDR1 and CDR2 (germline): LGHNA, YNFKEQ. In nucleotides, the CDR3 is TGTGCCAGCTCATCTCTCTACAGGGAAAACACTGAAGCTTTCTTT. It codes for CASSSLYRENTEAFF.

The chain recombines TRBV11-3 with TRBJ1-1, with D unresolved. The germline V gene has CDR1 SGHNT and CDR2 YENEEA. The CDR3 contains 16 residues. The germline V and J ends were trimmed by 4 bases and 5 bases, with 20 bases remaining between them. CDR3 amino acids: CASSSPGRWEGTEAFF. The CDR3 DNA sequence: TGTGCCAGCAGCTCGCCCGGTCGATGGGAAGGGACTGAAGCTTTCTTT.

The chain joins TRBV4-1 to TRBJ1-4; no clear D gene. From germline, CDR1 is MGHRA and CDR2 YSYEKL. The CDR3 extends over 18 amino acids. Trimming took off 1 base at V and 1 base at J, with 16 bases between the two ends. CDR3 nucleotide sequence: TGCGCCAGCAGCCAAGGGGTCCTCCGAAGGGAAACTAATGAAAAACTGTTTTTT. Residues: CASSQGVLRRETNEKLFF.

This chain links TRBV2 with TRBJ1-1, with TRBD1 matching over 7 bases. This CDR3 is 14 amino acids long. J gave up 8 bases and V 9 bases, and 15 bases lay outside the gene matches. Germline V gene data show CDR1 as SNHLY and CDR2 as FYNNEI. The CDR3, as DNA: TGTGCCAGGGGGAGAGGGGGCCTAATCGGCGAAGCTTTCTTT. Its translation is CARGRGGLIGEAFF.

The chain employs TRBV7-2 and TRBJ1-2; the D gene is possibly TRBD1 (5 bases). V gave up 3 bases and J gave up 4 bases, with 9 bases separating them. In germline, CDR1 is SGHTA, CDR2 FQGNSA. The CDR3 has 13 residues. The DNA for the CDR3 is TGTGCCAGCAGCTTGGGCAGGGCCTATGGCTACACCTTC. It codes for CASSLGRAYGYTF.

The rearrangement links TRBV11-3 to TRBJ1-1, with D maybe TRBD1 (5 bases). The germline CDR1 and CDR2 sequences are SGHNT and YENEEA. Trimming took 4 bases from V and 7 from J, leaving 13 bases between them. The CDR3 runs to 13 residues. In DNA, the CDR3 is TGTGCCAGCAGCTCAGATTTGGGGGTTGAAGCTTTCTTT. Protein: CASSSDLGVEAFF.

This chain connects TRBV4-2 to TRBJ1-2; D is unclear. The CDR3 length is 16 residues. V was pared by 4 bases and J by 2 bases, with 17 bases between. Germline values: CDR1 LGHNA, CDR2 YNFKEQ. CDR3 protein: CASSPTAQPSNYGYTF. The CDR3 region has the DNA TGTGCCAGCAGCCCTACGGCCCAGCCCTCAAACTATGGCTACACCTTC.

The genes are TRBV3-1 (or the pseudogene TRBV3-2) and TRBJ1-1; D is perhaps TRBD1 (6 bases). Germline CDR1 is LGHDT and CDR2 is YNNKEL (reference sequence). Trimming took 0 bases from V and 9 from J, leaving 11 bases between them. The CDR3 covers 13 residues. This CDR3 reads CASSQDGTRQAFF. CDR3 DNA sequence: TGTGCCAGCAGCCAAGACGGGACACGGCAAGCTTTCTTT.